This is a list of T cell receptor beta chains from one sample in a study of blood T cell repertoires in COVID-19. This table comes from immunoSEQ multiplex PCR, and its TCRdb copy is limited to in-frame clones, with some not included. This table has approximately 200,000 clones, roughly 91% appearing once. The sample consisted of PBMCs or T cells enriched from blood (not recorded which). The receptors were sampled from a man younger than 45 in a cohort exposed to, infected with or recovered from COVID-19 (not recorded which). The CDR3 runs from the conserved cysteine through the conserved F or W. Each record gives: V gene, J gene, clone size, D gene, CDR3 DNA, CDR3 protein. D genes are given only for firm matches. Size is omitted from some rows. Given values are once, few, many or a class for expanded clones.

TRBV5-1	TRBJ2-7	-	-	TGCGCCAGCAGCTTGCTGAGCGGAGGGTCCTACGAGCAGTACTTC	CASSLLSGGSYEQYF
TRBV4-3	TRBJ1-2	few	TRBD1	TGCGCCAGCAGCCAAGCCGGGACAGGGGGAGTAGAGAACTATGGCTACACCTTC	CASSQAGTGGVENYGYTF
TRBV9	TRBJ2-3	-	-	TGTGCCAGCAGCGAAAGCGGTATCACAGATACGCAGTATTTT	CASSESGITDTQYF
TRBV5-1	TRBJ1-2	-	-	TGCGCCAGCAGCTTAAACAGCCTTAGGTATGGCTACACCTTC	CASSLNSLRYGYTF
TRBV5-6	TRBJ2-7	-	TRBD2	TGTGCCAGCAGCTTGTACGAGACTAGCGGGAGCGGGGGGTACGAGCAGTACTTC	CASSLYETSGSGGYEQYF
TRBV3-1/TRBV3-2	TRBJ1-2	once	-	TGTGCCAGCAGCCCACGCGGTTGGGGGCGGGACTATGGCTACACCTTC	CASSPRGWGRDYGYTF
TRBV18	TRBJ2-1	-	TRBD1	TGTGCCAGCTCAAGGGACAGGGACTCGGAGTTCTTC	CASSRDRDSEFF
TRBV7-3	TRBJ2-7	-	TRBD2	TGTGCCAGCAGCTTGACTAGCGGGAGGTCGTACGAGCAGTACTTC	CASSLTSGRSYEQYF
TRBV24-1	TRBJ2-3	-	-	TGTGCCACCAGTGACCCCAGGGACATGGGAGTCACAGATACGCAGTATTTT	CATSDPRDMGVTDTQYF
TRBV11-2	TRBJ2-7	-	-	TGTGCCAGCAGCTCCCCTGGGAGCTACGAGCAGTACTTC	CASSSPGSYEQYF
TRBV11-3	TRBJ2-2	-	-	TGTGCCAGCAGTTTAGAGACTAGCGGGGAGCTGTTTTTT	CASSLETSGELFF
TRBV28	TRBJ2-2	once	TRBD2	TGTGCCAGCAGTCCAGCCCCGGGACTAGCGGGAGTATTCACCGGGGAGCTGTTTTTT	CASSPAPGLAGVFTGELFF
TRBV2	TRBJ2-7	-	-	TGTGCCAGCAGTGAACAGGGGTACGAGCAGTACTTC	CASSEQGYEQYF
TRBV5-6	TRBJ1-2	-	-	TGTGCCAGCAGCTTGTGGGGCAGGGTAGGAGGCTACACCTTC	CASSLWGRVGGYTF
TRBV12-5	TRBJ2-1	-	TRBD2	TGTGCTAGTGGTCTGGGGACTAGCGGATACAATGAGCAGTTCTTC	CASGLGTSGYNEQFF
TRBV7-8	TRBJ2-7	few	TRBD2	TGTGCCAGCAGCTTAGTAAGGCCTAGCGGGAGCTACGAGCAGTACTTC	CASSLVRPSGSYEQYF
TRBV9	TRBJ2-1	-	TRBD2	TGTGCCAGCAGCCCCCTGGTCGCTAGCGGAAATGAGCAGTTCTTC	CASSPLVASGNEQFF
TRBV6-5	TRBJ1-1	-	-	TGTGCCAGCAGTTACTCGACAGGTAACACTGAAGCTTTCTTT	CASSYSTGNTEAFF
TRBV4-1	TRBJ1-2	-	TRBD1	TGCGCCAGCAGCCGGGACAGCGGCTACACCTTC	CASSRDSGYTF
TRBV5-1	TRBJ2-5	-	TRBD2	TGCGCCAGCAGCTTGGTGCGGGGGGAGACCCAGTACTTC	CASSLVRGETQYF
TRBV27	TRBJ1-4	-	-	TGTGCCAGCGGCCGGGTGCGGCCTCAGGGGGAAAAACTGTTTTTT	CASGRVRPQGEKLFF
TRBV18	TRBJ2-7	few	TRBD2	TGTGCCAGCTCACAGGTTTCGGGCGGGAGGGCTCTCTACGAGCAGTACTTC	CASSQVSGGRALYEQYF
TRBV19	TRBJ2-5	-	TRBD2	TGTGCCAGTGATGCACGGGCTAGCGGGAGAGGGGAGACCCAGTACTTC	CASDARASGRGETQYF
TRBV28	TRBJ2-5	once	-	TGTGCCAGCAGCCCGGTTTTGCGAGAGACCCAGTACTTC	CASSPVLRETQYF
TRBV7-2	TRBJ1-5	-	-	TGTGCCAGCAGCCTTCGGTGGGGCGGCAATCAGCCCCAGCATTTT	CASSLRWGGNQPQHF
TRBV27	TRBJ1-5	-	-	TGTGCCAGCAGTTTAGAGGAGGGTCAGCCCCAGCATTTT	CASSLEEGQPQHF
TRBV7-6	TRBJ2-3	-	-	TGTGCCAGCAGCTTAGCGAACGGGAACACAGATACGCAGTATTTT	CASSLANGNTDTQYF
TRBV7-2	TRBJ1-4	-	-	TGTGCCAGCAGCTTGGGGGGAACTAATGAAAAACTGTTTTTT	CASSLGGTNEKLFF
TRBV6-4	TRBJ2-1	-	-	TGTGCCAGCAGTGCTAGTACGTACAATAATGAGCAGTTCTTC	CASSASTYNNEQFF
TRBV29-1	TRBJ1-3	-	TRBD1	TGCAGCGTTGATCGGACAGGCACCTCTGGAAACACCATATATTTT	CSVDRTGTSGNTIYF
TRBV18	TRBJ2-3	-	-	TGTGCCAGCTCACCGGTGACAGCGAGCACAGATACGCAGTATTTT	CASSPVTASTDTQYF
TRBV5-5	TRBJ2-1	-	TRBD1	TGTGCCAGCAGGACGGGACAGGAGCCACACAATGAGCAGTTCTTC	CASRTGQEPHNEQFF
TRBV27	TRBJ1-5	-	-	TGTGCCAGCAGTTTGGGGGGATGGAGCAATCAGCCCCAGCATTTT	CASSLGGWSNQPQHF
TRBV2	TRBJ2-7	-	TRBD2	TGTGCCAGCAGTCGGGACTATTTCGGAGAGCAGTACTTC	CASSRDYFGEQYF
TRBV5-1	TRBJ2-3	-	-	TGCGCCAGCAGCCCAACCGTGGCCACAGATACGCAGTATTTT	CASSPTVATDTQYF
TRBV2	TRBJ2-1	-	TRBD2	TGTGCCAGCAGCCCAGGACTAGCGGGGGCCCCCGGGGGGAACAATGAGCAGTTCTTC	CASSPGLAGAPGGNNEQFF
TRBV7-8	TRBJ2-2	few	-	TGTGCCAGCAGCTTACGATTGGACTCCCTATATTCTACCGGGGAGCTGTTTTTT	CASSLRLDSLYSTGELFF
TRBV28	TRBJ2-5	once	-	TGTGCCAGCAGTTTAGGACAAAAACCCGAAAAAACCTTAGAGACCCAGTACTTC	CASSLGQKPEKTLETQYF
TRBV7-2	TRBJ2-2	few	-	TGTGCCAGCAGCTCCACGCGCGGGGAGCTGTTTTTT	CASSSTRGELFF
TRBV7-6	TRBJ2-1	-	TRBD2	TGTGCCAGCGGGTTACTAGCGGCCTTTCAGGAGCAGTTCTTC	CASGLLAAFQEQFF
TRBV3-1/TRBV3-2	TRBJ2-1	-	-	TGTGCCAGCAGCCGCCTTCTGGTCCAGGACAATGAGCAGTTCTTC	CASSRLLVQDNEQFF
TRBV7-8	TRBJ2-5	-	-	TGTGCCAGCAGCCTCTCAGAGACCCAGTACTTC	CASSLSETQYF
TRBV6-5	TRBJ2-7	-	TRBD1	TGTGCCAGCAGTCGCGGGACAGGGGCCTACGAGCAGTACTTC	CASSRGTGAYEQYF
TRBV28	TRBJ2-7	-	-	TGTGCCAGCAGTTTATTTGCCAGAACCTACGAGCAGTACTTC	CASSLFARTYEQYF
TRBV10-3	TRBJ2-7	-	-	TGTGCCATCAATGCAGGGTCACCCTACGAGCAGTACTTC	CAINAGSPYEQYF
TRBV19	TRBJ1-5	-	-	TGTGCCAGTAGTACAGACAGCGGAGCTAGCAATCAGCCCCAGCATTTT	CASSTDSGASNQPQHF
TRBV7-3	TRBJ2-5	-	-	TGTGCCAGCAGCTTAGACGGGGTCGCGACCCAGTACTTC	CASSLDGVATQYF
TRBV6-2/TRBV6-3	TRBJ2-7	-	-	TGTGCCAGCAGTCACACCGCTCCCTACGAGCAGTACTTC	CASSHTAPYEQYF
TRBV15	TRBJ1-5	-	-	TGTGCCACCAGCAGAGAGGTTACAGGGAAACAGCCCCAGCATTTT	CATSREVTGKQPQHF
TRBV11-3	TRBJ2-1	-	TRBD1	TGTGCCAGCAGCTCCGCTTCTCGGGACAGGGACAATGAGCAGTTCTTC	CASSSASRDRDNEQFF
TRBV9	TRBJ2-7	-	-	TGTGCCAGCAGCGTAGGGCAGGGGTCGTGGGAGCAGTACTTC	CASSVGQGSWEQYF
TRBV7-9	TRBJ2-5	-	-	TGTGCCAGCAGCTTAGTAGAGATTCAAGAGACCCAGTACTTC	CASSLVEIQETQYF
TRBV28	TRBJ2-3	-	TRBD1	TGTGCCAGCAGTTACGAACCTGGGACAGGGAATATTCTAGATACGCAGTATTTT	CASSYEPGTGNILDTQYF
TRBV24-1	TRBJ2-3	-	TRBD2	TGTGCCACCAGTGATATAGCGGGGGAGGGGAATACAGATACGCAGTATTTT	CATSDIAGEGNTDTQYF
TRBV18	TRBJ1-3	-	TRBD1	TGTGCCAGCTCAATTAGGCCGGGACAGGGGGTCTCTGGAAACACCATATATTTT	CASSIRPGQGVSGNTIYF
TRBV5-8	TRBJ1-2	-	-	TGTGCCAGCAGCGGGCTCCAAACAGGGTTGGCGAACTATGGCTACACCTTC	CASSGLQTGLANYGYTF
TRBV28	TRBJ2-5	-	TRBD2	TGTGCCAGCAGTTTTTCACCTGGGGAGGGGCGCTTCCGTGAGACCCAGTACTTC	CASSFSPGEGRFRETQYF
TRBV5-8	TRBJ2-7	-	TRBD2	TGTGCCAGCAGCCTATCAGGGACTAGCGGGATTTCCTACGAGCAGTACTTC	CASSLSGTSGISYEQYF
TRBV5-1	TRBJ2-7	-	-	TGCGCCAGCAGCCACCACACGACAGAACTCTACGAGCAGTACTTC	CASSHHTTELYEQYF